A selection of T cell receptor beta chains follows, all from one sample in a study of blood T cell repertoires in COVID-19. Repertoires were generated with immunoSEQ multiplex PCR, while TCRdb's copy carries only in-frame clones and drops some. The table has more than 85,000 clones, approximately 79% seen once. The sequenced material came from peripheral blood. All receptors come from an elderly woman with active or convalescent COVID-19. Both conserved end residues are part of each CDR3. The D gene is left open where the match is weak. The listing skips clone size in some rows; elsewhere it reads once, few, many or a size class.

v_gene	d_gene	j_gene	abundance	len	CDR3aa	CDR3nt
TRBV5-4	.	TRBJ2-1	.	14	CASSLGRFGNEQFF	TGTGCCAGCAGCTTGGGGCGGTTCGGGAATGAGCAGTTCTTC
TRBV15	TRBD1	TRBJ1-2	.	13	CATSRGTGYGYTF	TGTGCCACCAGCAGAGGGACAGGGTATGGCTACACCTTC
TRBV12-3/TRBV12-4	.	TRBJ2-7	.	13	CASSLEGAWEQYF	TGTGCCAGCAGTTTGGAGGGGGCCTGGGAGCAGTACTTC
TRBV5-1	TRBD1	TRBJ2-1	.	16	CASSLVPGQGHNEQFF	TGCGCCAGCAGCTTAGTACCGGGACAGGGCCACAATGAGCAGTTCTTC
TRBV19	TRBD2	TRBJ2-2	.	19	CASNAQGRGLAGDTGELFF	TGTGCCAGTAACGCTCAGGGCAGGGGACTAGCGGGAGACACCGGGGAGCTGTTTTTT
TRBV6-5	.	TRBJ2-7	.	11	CASNRNYEQYF	TGTGCCAGCAACAGAAACTACGAGCAGTACTTC
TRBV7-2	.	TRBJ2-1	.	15	CASSLDSGVYNEQFF	TGTGCCAGCAGCTTAGACTCGGGAGTCTACAATGAGCAGTTCTTC
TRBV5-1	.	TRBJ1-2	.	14	CASSEGTTNYGYTF	TGCGCCAGCAGTGAAGGGACAACTAACTATGGCTACACCTTC
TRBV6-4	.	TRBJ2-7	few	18	CASLDPCLQGIRAYEQYF	TGTGCCAGCCTAGACCCCTGCTTACAGGGAATTCGGGCCTACGAGCAGTACTTC
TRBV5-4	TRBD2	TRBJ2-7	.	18	CASSSPGQGLAGVYEQYF	TGTGCCAGCAGTTCTCCGGGACAGGGACTAGCGGGAGTCTACGAGCAGTACTTC
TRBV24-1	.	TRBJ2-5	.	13	CATSGKGAETQYF	TGTGCCACCAGTGGAAAGGGAGCAGAGACCCAGTACTTC
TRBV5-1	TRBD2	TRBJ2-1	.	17	CASSLGLAETSYNEQFF	TGCGCCAGCAGCTTGGGACTAGCGGAAACCTCCTACAATGAGCAGTTCTTC
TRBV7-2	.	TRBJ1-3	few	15	CASSLDFNSGNTIYF	TGTGCCAGCAGCTTAGATTTTAACTCTGGAAACACCATATATTTT
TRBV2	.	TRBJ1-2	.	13	CASSINREGLSTF	TGTGCCAGCAGCATAAACAGGGAGGGACTATCGACCTTC
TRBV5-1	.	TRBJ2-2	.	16	CASSNDRSGYTGELFF	TGCGCCAGCAGCAACGACAGGTCGGGGTACACCGGGGAGCTGTTTTTT
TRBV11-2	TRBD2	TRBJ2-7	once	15	CASSLISSGVYEQYF	TGTGCCAGCAGCTTAATTTCTAGCGGGGTCTACGAGCAGTACTTC
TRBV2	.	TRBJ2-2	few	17	CASSEARGGRVHGELFF	TGTGCCAGCAGTGAAGCGCGGGGTGGCCGGGTCCACGGGGAGCTGTTTTTT
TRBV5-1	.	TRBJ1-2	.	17	CASSLGQVLGANYGYTF	TGCGCCAGCAGCTTGGGACAGGTCCTTGGCGCTAACTATGGCTACACCTTC
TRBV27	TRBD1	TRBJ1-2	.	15	CASSAPGQGAFGYTF	TGTGCCAGCAGTGCACCGGGACAGGGGGCATTTGGCTACACCTTC
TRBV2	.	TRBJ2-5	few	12	CASSRWQETQYF	TGTGCCAGCTCGAGGTGGCAAGAGACCCAGTACTTC
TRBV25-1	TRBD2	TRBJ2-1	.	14	CAAGTSGRYNEQFF	TGTGCCGCAGGGACTAGCGGGAGGTACAATGAGCAGTTCTTC
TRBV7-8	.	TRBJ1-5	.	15	CASSLTLQLGGPQHF	TGTGCCAGCAGCTTAACCCTGCAGCTAGGAGGACCCCAGCATTTT
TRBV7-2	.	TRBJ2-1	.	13	CASSLSQGAREFF	TGTGCCAGCAGCTTATCACAAGGAGCTCGAGAGTTCTTC
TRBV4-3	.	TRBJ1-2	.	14	CASSQDPGLGGYTF	TGCGCCAGCAGCCAAGACCCCGGACTTGGGGGCTACACCTTC
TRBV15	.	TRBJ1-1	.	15	CATSRGRGAGTEAFF	TGTGCCACCAGCAGAGGGCGGGGGGCTGGTACTGAAGCTTTCTTT
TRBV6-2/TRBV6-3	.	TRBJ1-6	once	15	CASSYRSSYNSPLHF	TGTGCCAGCAGTTACCGGAGCTCCTATAATTCACCCCTCCACTTT
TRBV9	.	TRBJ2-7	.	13	CASSNTQGSEQYF	TGTGCCAGCAGCAATACGCAGGGGAGCGAGCAGTACTTC
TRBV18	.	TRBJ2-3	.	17	CASSPTAGTSAIDTQYF	TGTGCCAGCTCACCTACAGCCGGGACTTCAGCGATAGATACGCAGTATTTT
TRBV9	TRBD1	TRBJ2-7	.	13	CASSVQGASEQYF	TGTGCCAGCAGCGTACAGGGGGCTTCCGAGCAGTACTTC
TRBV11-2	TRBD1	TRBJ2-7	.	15	CASSSIRTGSYEQYF	TGTGCCAGCAGCTCCATACGGACAGGGTCCTACGAGCAGTACTTC
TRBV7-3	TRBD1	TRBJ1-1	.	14	CASSLSQGAGEAFF	TGTGCCAGCAGCTTGAGTCAGGGGGCAGGTGAAGCTTTCTTT
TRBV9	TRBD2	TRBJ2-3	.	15	CASSQLAGLTDTQYF	TGTGCCAGCAGCCAACTAGCGGGTCTCACAGATACGCAGTATTTT
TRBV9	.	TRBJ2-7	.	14	CASSPDFISYEQYF	TGTGCCAGCAGCCCCGACTTTATTTCTTACGAGCAGTACTTC
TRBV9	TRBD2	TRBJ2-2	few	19	CASSVDSGTSGRAGGELFF	TGTGCCAGCAGCGTAGATTCAGGGACTAGCGGGAGGGCCGGCGGGGAGCTGTTTTTT
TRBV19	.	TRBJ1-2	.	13	CASRTGSDYGYTF	TGTGCCAGTAGAACAGGGTCGGACTATGGCTACACCTTC
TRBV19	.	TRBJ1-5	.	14	CASSIVPGNQPQHF	TGTGCCAGTAGTATAGTTCCGGGAAATCAGCCCCAGCATTTT
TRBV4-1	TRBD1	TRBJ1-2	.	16	CASSQVGQGTNYGYTF	TGCGCCAGCAGCCAAGTGGGACAGGGGACCAACTATGGCTACACCTTC
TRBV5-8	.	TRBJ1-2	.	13	CASSFEGAYGYTF	TGTGCCAGCAGCTTCGAGGGAGCTTATGGCTACACCTTC
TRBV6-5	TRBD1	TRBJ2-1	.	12	CASTSRGKEQFF	TGTGCCAGCACCTCCAGGGGGAAGGAACAGTTCTTC
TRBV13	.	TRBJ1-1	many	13	CASSLAGYTEAFF	TGTGCCAGCAGCTTAGCGGGTTACACTGAAGCTTTCTTT
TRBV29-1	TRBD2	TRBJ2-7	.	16	CSVGGQLAGTSYEQYF	TGCAGCGTTGGGGGTCAGCTAGCGGGGACTTCCTACGAGCAGTACTTC
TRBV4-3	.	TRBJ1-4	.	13	CASSQDQGRELFF	TGCGCCAGCAGCCAAGATCAGGGCAGGGAACTGTTTTTT
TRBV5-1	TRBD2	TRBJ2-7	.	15	CASSLGTSGKDEQYF	TGCGCCAGCAGCTTGGGGACTAGCGGGAAGGACGAGCAGTACTTC
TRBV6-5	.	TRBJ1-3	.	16	CASSYSKGEARYTIYF	TGTGCCAGCAGTTACTCGAAAGGGGAAGCTAGATACACCATATATTTT
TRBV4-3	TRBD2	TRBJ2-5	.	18	CASSPNRLAGGVDETQYF	TGCGCCAGCAGCCCGAACCGACTAGCGGGAGGTGTTGATGAGACCCAGTACTTC
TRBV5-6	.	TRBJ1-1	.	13	CASSLDKYTEAFF	TGTGCCAGCAGCTTGGACAAATACACTGAAGCTTTCTTT
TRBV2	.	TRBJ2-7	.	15	CASSEQGRSSYEQYF	TGTGCCAGCAGCGAACAGGGCCGTAGCTCCTACGAGCAGTACTTC
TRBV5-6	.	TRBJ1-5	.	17	CASSLQVAGTGNQPQHF	TGTGCCAGCAGCCTCCAGGTGGCGGGGACGGGCAATCAGCCCCAGCATTTT
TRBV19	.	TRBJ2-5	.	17	CASSIYAQPTYQETQYF	TGTGCCAGTAGTATATACGCACAGCCGACCTACCAAGAGACCCAGTACTTC
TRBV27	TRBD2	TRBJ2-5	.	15	CASSWAGEPGETQYF	TGTGCCAGCAGTTGGGCGGGAGAGCCTGGAGAGACCCAGTACTTC
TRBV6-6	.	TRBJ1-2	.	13	CASSQDSSYGYTF	TGTGCCAGCAGCCAGGACAGCTCCTATGGCTACACCTTC
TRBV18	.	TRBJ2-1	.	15	CASSGAASSYNEQFF	TGTGCCAGCTCCGGAGCGGCAAGCTCCTACAATGAGCAGTTCTTC
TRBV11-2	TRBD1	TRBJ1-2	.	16	CASRFWGQGGDYGYTF	TGTGCCAGCAGATTTTGGGGACAGGGAGGCGACTATGGCTACACCTTC
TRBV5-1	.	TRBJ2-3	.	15	CASSLGGFQTDTQYF	TGCGCCAGCAGCTTGGGAGGATTTCAAACAGATACGCAGTATTTT
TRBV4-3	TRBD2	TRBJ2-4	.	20	CASSPTGPGLAGGSRNIQYF	TGCGCCAGCAGCCCCACGGGTCCGGGACTAGCGGGAGGTTCTCGAAACATTCAGTACTTC